The present entry profiles one T cell receptor beta chain with its context. The antigen is undetermined. TCRdb's table, derived via immunoSEQ multiplex PCR, lists solely in-frame clones and lacks some. The sample shows 150,000 to 200,000 clones, around 88% of them seen only once. The sample belongs to a study of Ad26.COV2.S vaccination and SARS-CoV-2 variants. General study findings and limits: Placebo recipients showed lower spike-specific TCR breadth than vaccinees. Possible underestimation of total T cell responses by the TCR breadth and depth analyses was noted.

The TCR was taken from a human donor who had recovered from COVID-19. Sequencing used peripheral blood, obtained after recovery from COVID-19.

This CDR3 is CASSFSVGYGYTF. The CDR3 coding sequence is TGTGCCAGCAGTTTTTCAGTGGGATATGGCTACACCTTC. The chain carries TRBV12-3 or TRBV12-4 and TRBJ1-2; D is unclear. This CDR3 spans 13 amino acids. Trimming took 3 bases from V and 5 from J, leaving 10 bases between them.